This T cell receptor (beta chain) was found in a study of shared clonotypes between healthy human individuals. Notes on the study in general: All-four-donor shared clonotypes had higher generation probabilities than non-shared clonotypes did.

Germline trimming cut 6 bases from V and 0 bases from J; bases unmatched to any gene: 18. The CDR3 contains 21 residues. Looked up from germline, CDR1 is LGHNA and CDR2 is YNFKEQ. As for this clone: Its antigen remains unidentified.

Deep-level assay runs were performed. The assay was immunoSEQ multiplex PCR, and TCRdb's table has in-frame clones only and misses some. This sample has 90,000 to 150,000 clones, with over 65% found just once. The material sequenced was memory CD8+ T cells sorted from blood. The subset here: CD45RO+ cells pooled with CCR7-negative TemRA cells. The TCR was taken from a woman aged 25-40 years in good health. The chain links TRBV4-2 to TRBJ2-5; 14 bases are shared with TRBD2. CDR3 residues: CASSQLRTGLAGAGDQETQYF. The CDR3 nucleotides are TGTGCCAGCAGTCAACTCCGAACGGGACTAGCGGGAGCGGGGGACCAAGAGACCCAGTACTTC.